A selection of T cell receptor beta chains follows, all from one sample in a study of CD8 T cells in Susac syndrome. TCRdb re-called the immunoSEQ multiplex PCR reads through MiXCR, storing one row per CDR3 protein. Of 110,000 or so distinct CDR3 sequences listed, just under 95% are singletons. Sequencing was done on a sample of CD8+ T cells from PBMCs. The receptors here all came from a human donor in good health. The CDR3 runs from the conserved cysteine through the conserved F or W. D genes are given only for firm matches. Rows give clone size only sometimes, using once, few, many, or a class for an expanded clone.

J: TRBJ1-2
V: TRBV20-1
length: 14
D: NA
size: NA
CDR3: CSASDPRVNYGYTF
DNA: TGCAGTGCTAGCGATCCCAGGGTTAACTATGGCTACACCTTC

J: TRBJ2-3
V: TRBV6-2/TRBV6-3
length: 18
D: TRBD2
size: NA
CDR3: CASRPPGLAGGLEDTQYF
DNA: TGTGCCAGCAGACCACCGGGACTAGCGGGAGGCTTGGAAGATACGCAGTATTTT

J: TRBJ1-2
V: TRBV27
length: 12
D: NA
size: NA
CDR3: CASSLGFYGYTF
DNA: TGTGCCAGCAGTTTAGGTTTCTATGGCTACACCTTC

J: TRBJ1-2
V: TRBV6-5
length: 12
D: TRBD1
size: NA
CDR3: CASRTGIYGYTF
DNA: TGTGCCAGCAGGACAGGGATCTATGGCTACACCTTC

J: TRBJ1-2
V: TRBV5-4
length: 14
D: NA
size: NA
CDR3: CASSLAGQNYGYTF
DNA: TGTGCCAGCAGCTTGGCGGGTCAGAACTATGGCTACACCTTC

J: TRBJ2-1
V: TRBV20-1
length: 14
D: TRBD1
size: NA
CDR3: CSVLDRLFANEQFF
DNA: TGCAGTGTTCTGGACAGGTTATTTGCCAATGAGCAGTTCTTC

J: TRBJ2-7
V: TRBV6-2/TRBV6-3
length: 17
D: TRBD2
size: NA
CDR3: CASSPRLGTSGSNEQYF
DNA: TGTGCCAGCAGCCCCCGGCTCGGGACTAGCGGGAGTAACGAGCAGTACTTC

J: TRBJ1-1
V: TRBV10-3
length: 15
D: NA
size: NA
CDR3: CAIGGGLRTHTEAFF
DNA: TGTGCCATCGGCGGGGGGCTACGGACTCACACTGAAGCTTTCTTT

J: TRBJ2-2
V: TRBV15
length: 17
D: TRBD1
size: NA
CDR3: CATSRDPGTGVTGELFF
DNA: TGTGCCACCAGCAGAGATCCCGGGACAGGGGTAACCGGGGAGCTGTTTTTT

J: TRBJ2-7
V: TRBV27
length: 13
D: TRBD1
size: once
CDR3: CASSFGTGLEQYF
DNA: TGTGCCAGCAGTTTCGGGACAGGGCTCGAGCAGTACTTC

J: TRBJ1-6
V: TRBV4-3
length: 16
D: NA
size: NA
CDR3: CASSQEGSSYNSPLHF
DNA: TGCGCCAGCAGCCAAGAGGGGAGCTCCTATAATTCACCCCTCCACTTT

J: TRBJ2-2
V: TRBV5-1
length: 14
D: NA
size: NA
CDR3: CASSRDPATGELFF
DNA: TGCGCCAGCAGCCGGGACCCGGCCACCGGGGAGCTGTTTTTT

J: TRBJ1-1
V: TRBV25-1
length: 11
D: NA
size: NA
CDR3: CATMRNTEAFF
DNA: TGTGCCACCATGCGGAACACTGAAGCTTTCTTT

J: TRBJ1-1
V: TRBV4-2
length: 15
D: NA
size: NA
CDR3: CASSQEVSRNTEAFF
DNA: TGTGCCAGCAGCCAAGAAGTGTCTAGGAACACTGAAGCTTTCTTT

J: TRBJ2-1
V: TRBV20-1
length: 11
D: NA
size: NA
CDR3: CSALSQNEQFF
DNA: TGCAGTGCTCTCTCGCAGAATGAGCAGTTCTTC

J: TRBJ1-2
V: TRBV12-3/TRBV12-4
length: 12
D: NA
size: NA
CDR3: CASSNRVRSYTF
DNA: TGTGCCAGCAGCAACAGGGTTAGGAGCTACACCTTC

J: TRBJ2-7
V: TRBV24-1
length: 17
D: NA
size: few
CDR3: CAPQGTQGLRSSYEQYF
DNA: TGTGCCCCCCAGGGGACCCAAGGCCTTAGGAGCTCCTACGAGCAGTACTTC

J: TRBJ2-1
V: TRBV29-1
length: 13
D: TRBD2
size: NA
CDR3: CSVDPSGKDEQFF
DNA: TGCAGCGTTGACCCTAGCGGGAAAGATGAGCAGTTCTTC

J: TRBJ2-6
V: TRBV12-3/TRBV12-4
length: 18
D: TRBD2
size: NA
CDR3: CASSLRSSGFSGANVLTF
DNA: TGTGCCAGCAGTTTACGGTCTAGCGGCTTCTCTGGGGCCAACGTCCTGACTTTC

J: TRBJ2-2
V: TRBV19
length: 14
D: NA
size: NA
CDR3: CASRSLGGGGELFF
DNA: TGTGCCAGTAGGTCCCTGGGCGGCGGCGGGGAGCTGTTTTTT

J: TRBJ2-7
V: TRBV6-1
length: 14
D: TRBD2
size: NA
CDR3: CASSERLADYEQYF
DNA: TGTGCCAGCAGTGAAAGACTAGCCGACTACGAGCAGTACTTC

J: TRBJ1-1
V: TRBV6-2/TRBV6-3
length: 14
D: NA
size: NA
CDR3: CASSYRNAKPGAFF
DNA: TGTGCCAGCAGTTACCGTAACGCAAAGCCTGGAGCTTTCTTT

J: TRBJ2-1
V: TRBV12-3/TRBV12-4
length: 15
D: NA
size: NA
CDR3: CASRALAISYNEQFF
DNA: TGTGCCAGCAGAGCCCTAGCGATCTCCTACAATGAGCAGTTCTTC

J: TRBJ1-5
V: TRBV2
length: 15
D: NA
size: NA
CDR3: CASSAYGTRTQPQHF
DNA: TGTGCCAGCAGTGCCTACGGGACCCGCACGCAGCCCCAGCATTTT

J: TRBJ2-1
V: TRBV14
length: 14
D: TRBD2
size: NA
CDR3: CASSLSGRRNEQFF
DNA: TGTGCCAGCAGCCTAAGCGGGAGGCGGAATGAGCAGTTCTTC

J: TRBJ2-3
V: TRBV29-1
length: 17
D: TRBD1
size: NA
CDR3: CSADGRDRDRVTDTQYF
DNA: TGCAGCGCTGATGGGAGGGACAGGGACCGGGTCACAGATACGCAGTATTTT

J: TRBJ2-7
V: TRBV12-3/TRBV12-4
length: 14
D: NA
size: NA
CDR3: CASSSYQGAYEQYF
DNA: TGTGCCAGCAGTTCCTACCAGGGAGCCTACGAGCAGTACTTC

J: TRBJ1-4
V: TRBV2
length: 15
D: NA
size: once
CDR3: CASTGQYATNEKLFF
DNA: TGTGCCAGCACCGGACAGTATGCAACTAATGAAAAACTGTTTTTT

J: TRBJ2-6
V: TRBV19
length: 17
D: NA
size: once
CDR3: CASSIGAGWSGANVLTF
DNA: TGTGCCAGTAGTATTGGGGCAGGGTGGTCTGGGGCCAACGTCCTGACTTTC

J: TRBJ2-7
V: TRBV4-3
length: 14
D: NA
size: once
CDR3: CASSQFNTDYEQYF
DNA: TGCGCCAGCAGCCAATTCAACACGGATTACGAGCAGTACTTC

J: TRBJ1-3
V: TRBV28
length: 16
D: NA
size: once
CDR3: CASSLQTPVSGNTIYF
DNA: TGTGCCAGCAGTCTGCAGACACCTGTCTCTGGAAACACCATATATTTT

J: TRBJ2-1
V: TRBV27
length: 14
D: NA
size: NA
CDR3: CASSYQTGTHEQFF
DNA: TGTGCCAGCAGTTACCAGACAGGTACCCATGAGCAGTTCTTC

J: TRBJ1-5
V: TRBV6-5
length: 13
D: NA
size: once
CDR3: CASSYGGGQPQHF
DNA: TGTGCCAGCAGTTACGGGGGAGGTCAGCCCCAGCATTTT

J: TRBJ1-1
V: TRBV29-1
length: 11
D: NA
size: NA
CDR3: CSVAPQGKAFF
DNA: TGCAGCGTTGCCCCTCAGGGGAAGGCTTTCTTT

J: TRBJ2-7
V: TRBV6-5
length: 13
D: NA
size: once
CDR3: CASRPQGVREQYF
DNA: TGTGCCAGCAGACCACAGGGAGTGCGGGAGCAGTACTTC

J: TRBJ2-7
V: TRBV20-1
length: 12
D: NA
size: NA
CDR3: CSAEVGLYEQYF
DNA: TGCAGTGCAGAGGTGGGGCTCTACGAGCAGTACTTC

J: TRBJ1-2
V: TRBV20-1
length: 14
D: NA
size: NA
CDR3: CSAKLPGATIHYTF
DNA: TGCAGTGCTAAGCTCCCGGGGGCAACTATTCACTACACCTTC

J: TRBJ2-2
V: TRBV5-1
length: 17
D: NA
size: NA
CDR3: CTDPPDNSRVYSGELFF
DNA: TGTACCGACCCACCGGACAATTCCCGTGTCTATTCCGGGGAGCTGTTTTTT

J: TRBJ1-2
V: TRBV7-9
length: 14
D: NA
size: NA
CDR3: CASSSNGRAFGYTF
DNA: TGTGCCAGCAGCTCGAACGGACGGGCATTTGGCTACACCTTC

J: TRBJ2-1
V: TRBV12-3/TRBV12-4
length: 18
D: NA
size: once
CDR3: CASSLGGPGPANSNEQFF
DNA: TGTGCCAGCAGTTTAGGGGGGCCAGGGCCTGCAAATTCCAATGAGCAGTTCTTC

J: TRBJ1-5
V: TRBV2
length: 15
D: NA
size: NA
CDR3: CASSESGNSNQPQHF
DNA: TGTGCCAGCAGTGAATCGGGGAATAGCAATCAGCCCCAGCATTTT

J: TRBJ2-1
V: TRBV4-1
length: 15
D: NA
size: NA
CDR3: CASSQDLGRYNEQFF
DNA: TGCGCCAGCAGCCAAGATCTAGGACGGTACAATGAGCAGTTCTTC

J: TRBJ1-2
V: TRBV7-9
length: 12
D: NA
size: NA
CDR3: CASSLWGRQEIF
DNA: TGTGCCAGCAGCTTGTGGGGGCGGCAGGAAATCTTC

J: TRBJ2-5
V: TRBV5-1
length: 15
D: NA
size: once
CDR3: CASRGGPVGEETQYF
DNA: TGCGCCAGCAGGGGGGGTCCCGTAGGGGAAGAGACCCAGTACTTC

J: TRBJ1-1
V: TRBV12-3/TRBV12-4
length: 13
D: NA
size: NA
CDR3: CASSLRVNTEAFF
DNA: TGTGCCAGCAGTCTTCGGGTGAACACTGAAGCTTTCTTT

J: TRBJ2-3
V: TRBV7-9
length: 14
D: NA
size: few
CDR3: CASSLGGNPDTQYF
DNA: TGTGCCAGCAGCTTAGGGGGGAATCCAGATACGCAGTATTTT